These 10 T cell receptor beta chains were sequenced from one sample in a study of cytomegalovirus exposure and HLA in healthy donors. This PCR relied on a set of 60 Vbeta primers and 13 Jbeta primers. Using immunoSEQ multiplex PCR, the repertoire was profiled, and TCRdb retains in-frame clones only, with some absent. The sample carries around 33,000 clones, more than 85% recorded once. Sequenced: PBMCs. The receptors stem from a woman younger than 30 in good health and CMV-seronegative.

The chain combines TRBV2 with TRBJ2-7; TRBD2 aligns across 16 bases. The CDR3 is made up of 17 amino acids. Germline V gene data show CDR1 as SNHLY and CDR2 as FYNNEI. With 7 bases clipped from V and 4 bases from J, the junction kept 10 bases outside the gene matches. The CDR3 DNA is TGTGCCAGCAAATCGGGACTAGCGGGAGGGCCTGTGTACGAGCAGTACTTC. It specifies CASKSGLAGGPVYEQYF.

Note on this clone: Other DNA sequences in the sample encode the same CDR3. The V and J genes are TRBV29-1 and TRBJ2-3, with a weak D call TRBD2 (6 bases). Germline assignment: CDR1 SQVTM and CDR2 ANQGSEA. V lost 8 bases and J 2 bases, leaving 17 bases between the germline ends. The CDR3 sequence is 14 residues long. For the CDR3, the DNA is TGCAGCACCCGGGTGGCGGGAACCACAGATACGCAGTATTTT. Protein: CSTRVAGTTDTQYF.

This rearrangement joins TRBV28 to TRBJ2-7, with a possible D match to TRBD1 (6 bases). V lost 1 base, J lost 0 bases, and 13 bases lay in between. The CDR3 has 16 residues. Per the germline V gene, CDR1 is MDHEN and CDR2 is SYDVKM. This chain's CDR3 is CASSLYWGPDSYEQYF. CDR3 nucleotide sequence: TGTGCCAGCAGTTTATACTGGGGGCCAGACTCCTACGAGCAGTACTTC.

Here the CDR3 reads CASSQESGGSSPLHF. CDR3 bases: TGTGCCAGCAGCCAAGAGTCTGGGGGCAGTTCACCCCTCCACTTT. This chain joins TRBV4-2 and TRBJ1-6; TRBD1 is a possible D gene (6 bases). This CDR3 comprises 15 residues. Germline V lookup: CDR1 LGHNA, CDR2 YNFKEQ. V lost 0 bases to trimming and J lost 9 bases, with 12 bases between them.

The chain uses TRBV18 and TRBJ1-5; a weak D match, TRBD1 (6 bases). There are 18 residues in the CDR3. The ends were cut back, 2 bases at V and 4 bases at J, with 21 bases in the middle. Germline loops: CDR1 KGHSH, CDR2 LQKENI. DNA of the CDR3: TGTGCCAGCTCACCAGGGAGAGTATGGTACAGGGATAATCAGCCCCAGCATTTT. Translated: CASSPGRVWYRDNQPQHF.

The chain joins TRBV28 to TRBJ2-2; D possibly corresponds to TRBD1 (6 bases). The V end lost 7 bases, the J end lost 3 bases, and 15 bases lay between the germline ends. Germline V gene sequence: CDR1 MDHEN, CDR2 SYDVKM. CDR3 length: 15 residues. The CDR3 DNA reads TGTGCCAGCAATTCGGGACAAAGATACACCGGGGAGCTGTTTTTT. It translates to CASNSGQRYTGELFF.

The CDR3 coding sequence is TGTGCCAGCAGCTCCGAGCCACAGGGGGCCAAAAACATTCAGTACTTC. Translated: CASSSEPQGAKNIQYF. The chain recombines TRBV7-3 with TRBJ2-4; 7 bases align to TRBD1. This CDR3 is 16 amino acids long. V trimming: 4 bases; J trimming: 1 base; junction bases outside the gene matches: 7. The V gene's germline CDR1 is SGHTA and CDR2 FQGTGA.

This clone has more than one count but fewer than ten. The J gene is TRBJ1-4, the V gene TRBV6-1; TRBD1 matches 8 bases. CDR3 length: 16 residues. The junction had 6 bases not matched to a gene; V was cut back by 1 base and J by 5 bases. The germline gives CDR1 MNHNS, CDR2 SASEGT. The DNA of the CDR3 is TGTGCCAGCAGTGAAGGAGGAGGACAGGGAAATGAAAAACTGTTTTTT. Its translation: CASSEGGGQGNEKLFF.

The rearrangement uses TRBV29-1 and TRBJ2-5, with 7 nucleotides matching TRBD2. The germline V gene encodes CDR1 SQVTM and CDR2 ANQGSEA. This CDR3 contains 12 residues. V gave up 4 bases and J gave up 4 bases; unmatched junction bases: 3. CDR3 sequence (DNA): TGCAGCGTTGCCGGGGGGAGAGAGACCCAGTACTTC. Translated, it gives CSVAGGRETQYF.

This clone was observed a handful of times. J is TRBJ2-1 and V is TRBV19; 8 positions agree with TRBD2. This CDR3 contains 14 residues. V shed 2 bases and J 9 bases; nucleotides not matched to a gene: 6. The V gene's germline CDR1 is LNHDA and CDR2 SQIVND (reference sequence). The CDR3, as DNA: TGTGCCAGTAGTATATCGGGAGGGCCTGGTGAGCAGTTCTTC. This sequence encodes CASSISGGPGEQFF. Combining the CDR3 with reference TRBV19 and TRBJ2-1 gives the whole variable domain DGGITQSPKYLFRKEGQNVTLSCEQNLNHDAMYWYRQDPGQGLRLIYYSQIVNDFQKGDIAEGYSVSREKKESFPLTVTSAQKNPTAFYLCASSISGGPGEQFFGPGTRLTVL.